This T cell receptor beta chain was profiled in a study of shared clonotypes between healthy human individuals (dated by TCRdb to the early 2020s). Concerning the study at large: Three men and two women, aged 18 to 49 years, made up the cohort. To increase sequencing depth and limit assay-specific biases, different laboratories used diverse techniques to prepare libraries and sequence TCR repertoires. Between about 0.8 and 9 billion PBMCs per donor were obtained by leukapheresis. To estimate repertoire size and how much clonotypes are shared between individuals, the study performed deep sequencing of blood TCR repertoires from roughly five healthy adults. Per donor, three plates each were used for CD4 naive and CD4 memory, two for CD8 naive, and one for CD8 memory. Points the paper makes about the study in general: Compared with non-shared clonotypes, clonotypes shared by all four sorted-subset donors had higher generation probabilities. Sampling was restricted to blood, and TCR repertoires in tissues likely differ from the TCR repertoires found in blood. Estimated clonotype richness was generally larger for naive than for memory subsets. Incomplete sequencing was indicated by rarefaction of sorted-subset datasets, despite the large sequencing depth. Across a handful of donors, about 5.2% of naive CD4, 3.5% of naive CD8, 2.3% of memory CD4, and roughly 0.41% of memory CD8 clonotypes were shared. Because the study included only a small number of donors, the genetic and exposure-history diversity represented was limited. Based on pairwise subsampling, the degree of clonotype sharing among donors was expected to be affected by sequencing depth.

CDR1 and CDR2 (SEHNR, FQNEAQ) derive from the germline V gene (reference sequence). The germline ends are 6 bases apart after V is trimmed by 0 bases and J by 1 base. The CDR3 spans 14 residues, from the cysteine through the phenylalanine. Only the CDR3 portion is preserved as DNA: 42 bases, with reading frame beginning at the first base. This clone was counted only a few times. No cognate antigen has been identified for it. No per-base quality is available; no much larger clone lies one base away. The sample holds other DNA sequences that translate to the same CDR3. CD8 naive samples were CD45RO-negative cells positively selected for CCR7, giving a CD45RA+CCR7+ population that excluded TemRA cells. The donors were healthy, HIV-negative adults with no recently reported acute infections or vaccinations. Every donor was a Caucasian adult residing in Nashville, Tennessee, USA. After blood collection by leukapheresis, PBMCs were isolated using Ficoll-Histopaque density gradient centrifugation and then cryopreserved in the vapor phase of liquid nitrogen. Analytical flow cytometry was used to check the purity and quantity of each magnetically sorted T cell population. Genomic DNA was isolated from each sorted fraction and quantified by UV absorbance on a Nanodrop 2000c.

Using the deep immunoSEQ assay, TCR CDR3 regions were amplified from genomic DNA by multiplex PCR. Extracted genomic DNA from each cell subset was distributed evenly across all wells of several immunoSEQ 96-well plates, and each plate was treated as a replicate. Each replicate PCR for sorted subsets received 200 ng genomic DNA, equal to roughly 30,000 T cell genomes. Purified libraries were quantified with a Qubit 3.0 fluorometer, sized on a Bioanalyzer 2100, and re-quantified with the KAPA Library Quantification kit. A separate single-read 150-cycle Illumina NextSeq 550 flow cell was used to sequence each immunoSEQ 96-well plate. The paper's data handling went like this. Because the immunoSEQ output held only junctional sequences and lacked quality scores, the filtering could not match the filtering applied to full-length reads. To assign V/J genes and CDR3, sequences were annotated against IMGT germline references using PyIR, a Python wrapper for IgBLAST v1.9. Reads were removed for weak V/J assignments (E-value above 1e-6), missing CDR3, stop codons, out-of-frame junctions, or ambiguous translated residues. A V3J clonotype was defined by an identical inferred V gene, J gene, and CDR3 amino acid sequence. To compute the percentage overlap between repertoires, the number of shared unique clonotypes was divided by the size of the smaller repertoire. Repertoire richness was assessed with RTK rarefaction, the Chao1 estimator, and Recon v2.1 estimates of unobserved clonotypes. Generation probabilities for all TCRbeta clonotypes obtained by the gDNA method from a few donors were computed using OLGA. Held by TCRdb, this immuneACCESS table contains in-frame sequences only and omits some clones. Under half of the omission traces to an unresolved V gene where checked; the cause of the rest is unknown. That table is the source of V, J and clone size, and D and trimming were worked out from the DNA. Recorded for this sample are around 2,000,000 clones; about 94% of them occurred a single time. In total, the top ten clones hold around 1.2% of the sample.

The origin of this receptor is a man between 18 and 35 years old in good health. Material for sequencing was naive CD8+ T cells sorted from blood. The cell subset or site label, read with the paper, signifies: CD45RA+CCR7+. The chain is encoded by TRBV7-9 joined to TRBJ1-1; TRBD1 might be the D gene, on 5 matching bases. The CDR3 reads as follows: CASSLAGTNTEAFF. DNA sequence: TGTGCCAGCAGCTTAGCCGGGACGAACACTGAAGCTTTCTTT.